This is a list of T cell receptor beta chains from one sample in a study of T cell responses to AZD1222 COVID-19 vaccine. The repertoire was sequenced with immunoSEQ multiplex PCR; TCRdb's copy has only in-frame clones and lacks some. The table records around 140,000 clones, roughly 89% of them present only once. Sequenced material: peripheral blood, taken on day 0 of AZD1222 vaccination. All receptors derive from an adult in good health. Both conserved end residues are part of each CDR3. D genes are given only for firm matches. Not every row has a clone size; where given, it reads once, few, many or a size class.

abundance	v_gene	j_gene	d_gene	CDR3nt	CDR3aa
.	TRBV11-2	TRBJ2-1	.	TGTGCCAGCAGCTTATACGATGAGCAGTTCTTC	CASSLYDEQFF
.	TRBV2	TRBJ1-4	.	TGTGCCAGCAGCCTGGTGGGAAAACTGTTTTTT	CASSLVGKLFF
.	TRBV4-1	TRBJ2-7	.	TGCGCCAGCAGCCATGAGACTCCGTCCTACGAGCAGTACTTC	CASSHETPSYEQYF
once	TRBV6-5	TRBJ1-2	.	TGTGCCAGCAGTTACTCTGGGATGGGAGGCTACACCTTC	CASSYSGMGGYTF
once	TRBV29-1	TRBJ2-7	TRBD2	TGCAGCGTTAGGACTAGCGGGTCTTACGAGCAGTACTTC	CSVRTSGSYEQYF
.	TRBV11-2	TRBJ2-3	TRBD2	TGTGCCAGCAGCGCGGGGTCAAGGACTAGCGGGAGGGCGGCAGATACGCAGTATTTT	CASSAGSRTSGRAADTQYF
.	TRBV30	TRBJ1-3	.	TGTGCCTGGAGTTGGGGATCTGGAAACACCATATATTTT	CAWSWGSGNTIYF
.	TRBV5-4	TRBJ2-3	.	TGTGCCAGCAGCTTGCCGCTTAGCACAGATACGCAGTATTTT	CASSLPLSTDTQYF
.	TRBV7-4	TRBJ1-3	.	TGTGCCAGCCACGATGGAAACACCATATATTTT	CASHDGNTIYF
.	TRBV15	TRBJ2-5	TRBD2	TGTGCCACCAGCAGAGCTCAGGGAGGGGAGACCCAGTACTTC	CATSRAQGGETQYF
.	TRBV7-2	TRBJ1-2	.	TGTGCCAGCAGCTTAGTACGGGGGCAGGGCTATGGCTACACCTTC	CASSLVRGQGYGYTF
.	TRBV4-1	TRBJ2-1	.	TGCGCCAGCAGCCATGTTAGCGGCAATGAGCAGTTCTTC	CASSHVSGNEQFF
.	TRBV15	TRBJ2-7	TRBD1	TGTGCCACCAGCCTGGACAGGGGGCCGTACGAGCAGTACTTC	CATSLDRGPYEQYF
.	TRBV12-5	TRBJ2-7	TRBD1	TGTGCTAGTGGTCCCCCTGGGACAGGGTCTAAGAAGCAGTACTTC	CASGPPGTGSKKQYF
.	TRBV18	TRBJ1-2	.	TGTGCCAGCTCACAACAGGGTCGGGGCGGCTATGGCTACACCTTC	CASSQQGRGGYGYTF
.	TRBV27	TRBJ1-5	.	TGTGCCAGCAGTTTATTTCGGTCAGGGCGGGTTCCCCAGCATTTT	CASSLFRSGRVPQHF
.	TRBV27	TRBJ1-1	.	TGTGCCAGCAGTCCCTCCTGGAACACTGAAGCTTTCTTT	CASSPSWNTEAFF
.	TRBV3-1/TRBV3-2	TRBJ2-1	TRBD2	TGTGCCAGCAGCCAGGCAGGGCGGGGGACTAGCGGGATCTATGAGCAGTTCTTC	CASSQAGRGTSGIYEQFF
.	TRBV5-1	TRBJ2-5	.	TGCGCCAGCAGCTTGTTAGGGGGGTACCAAGAGACCCAGTACTTC	CASSLLGGYQETQYF
.	TRBV20-1	TRBJ2-7	.	TGCAGTGCTAGTGGGCAGGGGAGGTACGAGCAGTACTTC	CSASGQGRYEQYF
.	TRBV7-6	TRBJ2-2	.	TGTGCCAGCAGCTTAGCGCCCGGGGACACCGGGGAGCTGTTTTTT	CASSLAPGDTGELFF
.	TRBV18	TRBJ2-6	.	TGTGCCAGCTCACCAGTTTGGTTAACTGGGGCCAACGTCCTGACTTTC	CASSPVWLTGANVLTF
.	TRBV30	TRBJ1-5	.	TGTGCCTGGGCAGGAGGGGGCAATCAGCCCCAGCATTTT	CAWAGGGNQPQHF
.	TRBV3-1/TRBV3-2	TRBJ2-1	TRBD2	TGTGCCAGCAGCCGACTAGCGGAAGGCTACAATGAGCAGTTCTTC	CASSRLAEGYNEQFF
once	TRBV9	TRBJ2-3	TRBD2	TGTGCCAGCAGCGCCCTAGCGGGAGGGGACACAGATACGCAGTATTTT	CASSALAGGDTDTQYF
.	TRBV3-1/TRBV3-2	TRBJ1-2	.	TGTGCCAGCAGCCAGGGCAGGGGAACTTTGGACACCTTC	CASSQGRGTLDTF
.	TRBV6-5	TRBJ1-4	.	TGTGCCAGCAGTAGGGGGGCAACTAATGAAAAACTGTTTTTT	CASSRGATNEKLFF
.	TRBV6-5	TRBJ1-2	.	TGTGCCAGCAGTTACTCGTGGGGCGACTATGGCTACACCTTC	CASSYSWGDYGYTF
.	TRBV2	TRBJ1-5	.	TGTGCCAGCAGGTTGGCAGGCGATCAGCCCCAGCATTTT	CASRLAGDQPQHF
.	TRBV24-1	TRBJ2-1	TRBD2	TGTGCCACCAGCGGGACTAGCGGGAAACGTTACAATGAGCAGTTCTTC	CATSGTSGKRYNEQFF
.	TRBV19	TRBJ2-7	.	TGTGCCAGTAGTATAGTTGGAGGGTACGAGCAGTACTTC	CASSIVGGYEQYF
.	TRBV5-1	TRBJ2-1	.	TGCGCCAGCAGCTTTGTGGAAAGCTCCTACAATGAGCAGTTCTTC	CASSFVESSYNEQFF
.	TRBV12-5	TRBJ2-3	.	TGTGCTAGTGGTTATGATGTGACAGATACGCAGTATTTT	CASGYDVTDTQYF
.	TRBV5-1	TRBJ2-5	TRBD1	TGCGCCAGCAGCTTGAGGGGGCCTGGGGAGACCCAGTACTTC	CASSLRGPGETQYF
.	TRBV15	TRBJ1-2	.	TGTGCCACCAGCAGAGATGGCAATGGCTACACCTTC	CATSRDGNGYTF
.	TRBV6-5	TRBJ2-4	.	TGTGCCAGCGGTCGGGGATTAGCCAAAAACATTCAGTACTTC	CASGRGLAKNIQYF
.	TRBV5-1	TRBJ2-7	.	TGCGCCAGCAGCCGTGAAAGCCTCGGGTGGCAGTACTTC	CASSRESLGWQYF
few	TRBV18	TRBJ1-2	TRBD1	TGTGCCAGCTCCCGTATCTTGACAGGGGGCAACCCCCTGCATGGCTACACCTTC	CASSRILTGGNPLHGYTF
.	TRBV18	TRBJ1-6	TRBD1	TGTGCCAGCTCACCACCGACAGGGGATGGTTCACCCCTCCACTTT	CASSPPTGDGSPLHF
.	TRBV14	TRBJ1-6	.	TGTGCCAGCAGCGCCACTTGGCCCGGTGGTTCACCCCTCCACTTT	CASSATWPGGSPLHF
.	TRBV5-1	TRBJ1-2	.	TGCGCCAGCAGCGAGGACAGATACTATGGCTACACCTTC	CASSEDRYYGYTF
once	TRBV28	TRBJ1-6	.	TGTGCCAGCAGTTTTAAGGATCCACATCTCTTCTCCTATAATTCACCCCTCCACTTT	CASSFKDPHLFSYNSPLHF